This T cell receptor beta chain was captured by sequencing in a study of CD8 T cells in ankylosing spondylitis. Study-level points and caveats: One TCR beta motif, made up of about 8 highly homologous variants, appeared characteristic of ankylosing spondylitis blood.

The CDR3 length is 16 residues. The germline V gene has CDR1 DFQATT and CDR2 SNEGSKA (reference sequence). V gave up 6 bases and J gave up 7 bases; unmatched junction bases: 16. This clonotype has a count of ten or more. Its antigen is unknown. TCRdb called the 5' RACE reads again in MiXCR, with one record for every CDR3 protein. The repertoire holds approximately 300,000 distinct CDR3 sequences, with 8% as singletons. The rearrangement uses TRBV20-1 and TRBJ1-4, with 8 nucleotides matching TRBD1. Sample: blood, either unsorted or a sorted T cell fraction (not recorded which). This TCR derives from a male donor with ankylosing spondylitis. The chain's CDR3 is CSARRSRGRRSEKLFF. As DNA, the CDR3 is TGCAGTGCCCGCCGGAGCAGGGGGCGCAGGAGTGAAAAACTGTTTTTT.